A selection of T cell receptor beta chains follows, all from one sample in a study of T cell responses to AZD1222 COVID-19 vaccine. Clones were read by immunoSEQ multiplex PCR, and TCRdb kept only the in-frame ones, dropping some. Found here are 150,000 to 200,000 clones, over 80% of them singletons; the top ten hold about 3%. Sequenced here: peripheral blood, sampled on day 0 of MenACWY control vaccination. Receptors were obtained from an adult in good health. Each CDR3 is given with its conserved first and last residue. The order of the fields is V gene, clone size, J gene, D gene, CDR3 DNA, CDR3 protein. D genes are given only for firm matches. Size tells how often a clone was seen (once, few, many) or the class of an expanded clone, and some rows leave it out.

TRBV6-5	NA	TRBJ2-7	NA	TGTGCCAGCAGACTCCCGGGGGACAGCGTAAAGAAGCAGTACTTC	CASRLPGDSVKKQYF
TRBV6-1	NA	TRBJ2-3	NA	TGTGCCAGCAGTGAAGTCCAGGCCACAGATACGCAGTATTTT	CASSEVQATDTQYF
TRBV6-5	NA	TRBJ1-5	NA	TGTGCCACCGGAAGAGGGCAGCGCAATCAGCCCCAGCATTTT	CATGRGQRNQPQHF
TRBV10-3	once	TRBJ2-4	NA	TGTGCCATCAGTGGGGGGGGCGTCAAAAACATTCAGTACTTC	CAISGGGVKNIQYF
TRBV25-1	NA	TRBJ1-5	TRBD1	TGTGCCAGCAGTGAGCACAGGGGTTATCAGCCCCAGCATTTT	CASSEHRGYQPQHF
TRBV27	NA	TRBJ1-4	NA	TGTGCCAGCAGTTTAAGTTTCGCGGGCGCTCAAAATGAAAAACTGTTTTTT	CASSLSFAGAQNEKLFF
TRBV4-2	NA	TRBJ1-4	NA	TGTGCCAGCAGCCAAGCAGGGTACAATGAAAAACTGTTTTTT	CASSQAGYNEKLFF
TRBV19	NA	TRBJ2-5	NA	TGTGCCAGTAGTAGCGGCCTCCAAGAGACCCAGTACTTC	CASSSGLQETQYF
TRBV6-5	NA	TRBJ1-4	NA	TGTGCCAGCAGTCAGTCCGGACCTGGGGAAAAACTGTTTTTT	CASSQSGPGEKLFF
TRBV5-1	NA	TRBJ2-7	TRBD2	TGCGCCAGCAGCCGGGAGGCAGCTACCTACGAGCAGTACTTC	CASSREAATYEQYF
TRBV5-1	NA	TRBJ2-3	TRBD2	TGCGCCAGCAGCCTGGGACTAGCGGGAGGGGAGGATACGCAGTATTTT	CASSLGLAGGEDTQYF
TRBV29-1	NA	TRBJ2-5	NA	TGCAGCGTTGGAGGTGAGACCCAGTACTTC	CSVGGETQYF
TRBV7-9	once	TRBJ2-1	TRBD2	TGTGCCAGCAGCTCCGGACTAGCGGTCAATGAGCAGTTCTTC	CASSSGLAVNEQFF
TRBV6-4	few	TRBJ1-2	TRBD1	TGTGCCAGCAGTCCCGAAACAGGGGCCTATGGCTACACCTTC	CASSPETGAYGYTF
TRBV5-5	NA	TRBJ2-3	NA	TGTGCCAGCAGCCCAGGGTTAGATACGCAGTATTTT	CASSPGLDTQYF
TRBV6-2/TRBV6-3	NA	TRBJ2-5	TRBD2	TGTGCCAGCAGTCCACGAGGTAGCGGGGTAAGAGAGACCCAGTACTTC	CASSPRGSGVRETQYF
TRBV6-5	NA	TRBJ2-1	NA	TGTGCCAGCAGTTACGCCTTCGGCAATGAGCAGTTCTTC	CASSYAFGNEQFF
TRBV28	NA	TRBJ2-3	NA	TGTGCCAGCAGTTTTGTCGGGGGCACAGATACGCAGTATTTT	CASSFVGGTDTQYF
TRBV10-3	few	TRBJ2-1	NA	TGTGCCATCAGACCGGACCACTACAATGAGCAGTTCTTC	CAIRPDHYNEQFF
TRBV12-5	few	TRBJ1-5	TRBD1	TGTGCTAGTGGTTTACATTTATACCGGGACAGAAGACAGCCCCAGCATTTT	CASGLHLYRDRRQPQHF
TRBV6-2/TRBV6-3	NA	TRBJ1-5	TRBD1	TGTGCCAGCAGTTACTCCTCAGGGGGCTGGAGCAATCAGCCCCAGCATTTT	CASSYSSGGWSNQPQHF
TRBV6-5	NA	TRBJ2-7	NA	TGTGCCAGCAGTTACTCTGGACAGCCGGTCTCCTACGAGCAGTACTTC	CASSYSGQPVSYEQYF
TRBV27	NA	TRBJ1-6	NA	TGTGCCAGCAGTTTAGGCGGGCCGATAAATTCACCCCTCCACTTT	CASSLGGPINSPLHF
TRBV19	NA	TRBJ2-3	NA	TGTGCCAGTAGGGGAACAGGGTTCTCCACAGATACGCAGTATTTT	CASRGTGFSTDTQYF
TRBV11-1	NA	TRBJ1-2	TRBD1	TGTGCCAGCAGCCCCGGGACAGAGTATGGCTACACCTTC	CASSPGTEYGYTF
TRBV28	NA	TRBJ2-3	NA	TGTGCCAGCAGTCCAACCCTCAATAACCGGGGTACGCAGTATTTT	CASSPTLNNRGTQYF
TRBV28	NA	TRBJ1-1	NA	TGTGCCAGCACGACTGGCACTGAAGCTTTCTTT	CASTTGTEAFF
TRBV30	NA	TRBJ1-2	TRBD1	TGTGCCTGGAACGCCGGACAGGGACGGACCACTAACTATGGCTACACCTTC	CAWNAGQGRTTNYGYTF
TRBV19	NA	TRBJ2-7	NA	TGTGCCAGTAGCTACGGGCGGAGCTCCTACGAGCAGTACTTC	CASSYGRSSYEQYF
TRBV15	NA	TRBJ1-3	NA	TGTGCCACCAGCGGCCCCTCTCCTGGAAACACCATATATTTT	CATSGPSPGNTIYF